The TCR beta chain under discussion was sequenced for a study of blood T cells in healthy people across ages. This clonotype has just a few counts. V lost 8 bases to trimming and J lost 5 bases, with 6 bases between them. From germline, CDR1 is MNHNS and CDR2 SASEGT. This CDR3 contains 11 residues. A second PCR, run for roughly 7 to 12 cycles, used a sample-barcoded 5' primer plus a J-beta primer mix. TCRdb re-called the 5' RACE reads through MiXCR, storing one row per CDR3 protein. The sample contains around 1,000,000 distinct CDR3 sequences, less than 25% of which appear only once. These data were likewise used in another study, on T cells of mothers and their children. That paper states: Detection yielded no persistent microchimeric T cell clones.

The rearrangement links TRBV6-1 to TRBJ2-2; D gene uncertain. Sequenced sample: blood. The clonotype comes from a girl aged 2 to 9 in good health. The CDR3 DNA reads TGTGCCAGCTGGCTTACCGGGGAGCTGTTTTTT. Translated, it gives CASWLTGELFF.